One and the same sample provided the 14 T cell receptor beta chains below, sequenced in a study of blood T cell repertoires in COVID-19. Assay: immunoSEQ multiplex PCR; the TCRdb copy retains only in-frame clones and omits some. Of over 400,000 clones listed, approximately 91% are singletons. Input material: peripheral blood. The receptors were gathered from a woman aged 45 to 65 with COVID-19, enrolled during active disease.

This chain uses TRBV27 with TRBJ2-7; TRBD1 aligns across 7 bases. The CDR3 sequence is 12 residues long. Germline V CDR1 and CDR2: MNHEY, SMNVEV (reference sequence). V trimming: 4 bases; J trimming: 6 bases; junction bases outside the gene matches: 3. This CDR3 reads CASSSTGREQYF. In nucleotides, the CDR3 is TGTGCCAGCAGTTCGACAGGGCGCGAGCAGTACTTC.

J is TRBJ1-6 and V is TRBV2; 7 bases fit TRBD1. CDR3 length equals 15 residues. V gave up 11 bases and J gave up 3 bases; unmatched junction bases: 10. Germline values: CDR1 SNHLY, CDR2 FYNNEI. The DNA of the CDR3 is TGTGCCGTTGCCCGGGACAGAGGCTATAATTCACCCCTCCACTTT. Amino acids: CAVARDRGYNSPLHF.

The chain is built from TRBV7-3 and TRBJ2-2; possible D gene TRBD2, 6 bases. Trimming removed 7 bases from V and 2 bases from J, with 11 bases in between. CDR1 SGHTA and CDR2 FQGTGA come from the germline V gene. The CDR3 has 14 residues. Written as DNA, the CDR3 is TGTGCCAGCAAGGAGGGTTTAAACACCGGGGAGCTGTTTTTT. Translating gives CASKEGLNTGELFF.

This clone occurred once. The chain links TRBV9 to TRBJ1-1; 9 bases align to TRBD1. V shed 4 bases, J shed 8 bases, and the junction held 9 bases outside the gene matches. Per germline, CDR1 SGDLS and CDR2 YYNGEE. The CDR3 covers 14 residues. CDR3 in amino acids: CASSLLGGQGEAFF. CDR3 sequence (DNA): TGTGCCAGCAGCCTCCTGGGTGGACAGGGGGAAGCTTTCTTT. The whole variable domain, filled in from reference TRBV9 and TRBJ1-1, reads DSGVTQTPKHLITATGQRVTLRCSPRSGDLSVYWYQQSLDQGLQFLIQYYNGEERAKGNILERFSAQQFPDLHSELNLSSLELGDSALYFCASSLLGGQGEAFFGQGTRLTVV.

This clone was seen a few times. The chain employs TRBV14 and TRBJ1-3; D is ambiguous. The germline CDR1 and CDR2 sequences are SGHDN and FVKESK. The CDR3 consists of 14 residues. V lost 3 bases and J 0 bases, leaving 6 bases between the germline ends. CDR3 sequence (DNA): TGTGCCAGCAGCCACGGGTTCTCTGGAAACACCATATATTTT. Protein sequence: CASSHGFSGNTIYF.

The V call is TRBV6-1, the J call TRBJ2-7; 10 nucleotides line up with TRBD2. The CDR3 has 15 residues. The ends lost 1 base at V and 5 bases at J; junction bases unmatched: 5. Germline CDR1 MNHNS, CDR2 SASEGT. The CDR3 DNA reads TGTGCCAGCAGTGAAGAGCCTAGCGGGGGCGACGAGCAGTACTTC. Translation: CASSEEPSGGDEQYF.

This chain uses TRBV7-9 with TRBJ1-2, with TRBD1 matching 11 bases. In germline, CDR1 is SEHNR, CDR2 FQNEAQ (reference sequence). Trimming removed 5 bases from V and 8 bases from J; junction bases left unmatched: 16. This CDR3 is built from 17 residues. Here the CDR3 reads CASSPRPGTGGSGGYTF. DNA of the CDR3: TGTGCCAGCAGCCCCCGACCCGGGACAGGGGGATCAGGAGGCTACACCTTC. Together with reference TRBV7-9 and TRBJ1-2, the CDR3 gives the full variable domain: DTGVSQNPRHKITKRGQNVTFRCDPISEHNRLYWYRQTLGQGPEFLTYFQNEAQLEKSRLLSDRFSAERPKGSFSTLEIQRTEQGDSAMYLCASSPRPGTGGSGGYTFGSGTRLTVV.

This chain uses TRBV27 with TRBJ1-1; 7 bases map to TRBD1. Germline lookup yields CDR1 MNHEY and CDR2 SMNVEV (reference sequence). Trimming cost V 5 bases and J 0 bases; bases outside gene matches: 9. This CDR3 region has 16 residues. The CDR3 reads CASSLGGTVLNTEAFF. Here the CDR3 DNA reads TGTGCCAGCAGTCTAGGAGGGACAGTGCTGAACACTGAAGCTTTCTTT.

The rearrangement joins TRBV5-4 to TRBJ1-4, with TRBD1 as a possible D gene (6 bases). CDR1 is SGHNT and CDR2 is YYREEE in the germline V gene (reference sequence). The CDR3 consists of 15 residues. V was clipped by 4 bases and J by 2 bases, with 12 bases between them. CDR3 in DNA: TGTGCCAGCAGCCCCGAGGGGGGGACTAATGAAAAACTGTTTTTT. This encodes CASSPEGGTNEKLFF.

V gene TRBV11-2 combines with J gene TRBJ2-3; possibly TRBD2 for D (6 bases). The CDR3 runs 15 residues. Germline V gene sequence: CDR1 SGHAT, CDR2 FQNNGV. The V and J ends lost 0 bases and 0 bases respectively, with 7 bases between them. The CDR3 region is CASSLEGGSTDTQYF. DNA of the CDR3: TGTGCCAGCAGCTTAGAGGGAGGAAGCACAGATACGCAGTATTTT.

CDR3 coding DNA: TGCGCCAGCAGCCAATCCGCCCGCCGGGGGGGCCCAGATACGCAGTATTTT. It translates to CASSQSARRGGPDTQYF. The chain employs TRBV4-1 and TRBJ2-3; 8 positions match TRBD2. The germline V gene encodes CDR1 MGHRA and CDR2 YSYEKL. CDR3 length: 17 residues. V was pared by 2 bases and J by 4 bases, with 11 bases of the junction left unmatched.

The genes are TRBV5-1 and TRBJ2-3; D possibly corresponds to TRBD2 (6 bases). Germline lookup yields CDR1 SGHRS and CDR2 YFSETQ. The CDR3 runs to 14 residues. Trimming pared 1 base from V and 4 bases from J, leaving 10 bases between. CDR3 amino acids: CASSLSREADTQYF. CDR3 DNA: TGCGCCAGCAGCTTGAGCAGGGAGGCAGATACGCAGTATTTT.

V and J are TRBV12-3 or TRBV12-4 and TRBJ2-5; D perhaps matches TRBD2 (5 bases). The CDR3 has 13 amino acids. Between the trimmed V and J ends, which lost 6 bases and 5 bases, there was a span of 13 bases. DNA of the CDR3: TGTGCCAGCAGCCTCGGGGAAGTGGAGACCCAGTACTTC. It codes for CASSLGEVETQYF.

V and J are TRBV6-5 and TRBJ1-4, with TRBD1 matching 10 bases. This CDR3 spans 14 amino acids. With V trimmed by 10 bases and J by 8 bases, 10 bases remained unmatched. In germline, CDR1 is MNHEY, CDR2 SVGAGI. The CDR3 region is CATSRQGAREKLFF. CDR3 nucleotides: TGTGCCACCTCCAGACAGGGGGCTAGGGAAAAACTGTTTTTT.